Listed below are T cell receptor beta chains from one sample, sequenced in a study of control samples from healthy donors and cancer patients. Repertoires were generated with immunoSEQ multiplex PCR, while TCRdb's copy carries only in-frame clones and drops some. The sample carries roughly 120,000 clones, around 87% recorded once. The sample was PBMCs. The receptors originated from a woman between 45 and 60 years old with colorectal cancer. CDR3s include the opening cysteine and the closing phenylalanine or tryptophan. The D gene is left open where the match is weak. Only part of the rows carry a size: once, few, many, or a class if the clone is expanded.

v_gene,j_gene,d_gene,abundance,CDR3aa,CDR3nt
TRBV3-1/TRBV3-2,TRBJ2-7,.,.,CASSQGSLRAYF,TGTGCCAGCAGCCAAGGAAGCCTCCGGGCGTACTTC
TRBV7-9,TRBJ2-5,TRBD2,.,CASSRLAGWEEETQYF,TGTGCCAGCAGCAGACTAGCGGGCTGGGAAGAAGAGACCCAGTACTTC
TRBV29-1,TRBJ1-2,.,.,CTIGGDSRGYTF,TGCACCATAGGGGGGGACTCGAGGGGCTACACCTTC
TRBV19,TRBJ2-3,TRBD1,.,CASSMGQGADTQYF,TGTGCCAGTAGTATGGGGCAGGGGGCAGATACGCAGTATTTT
TRBV18,TRBJ1-1,TRBD1,.,CASSPRKGALLTEAFF,TGTGCCAGCTCACCACGTAAGGGGGCACTTCTTACTGAAGCTTTCTTT
TRBV5-1,TRBJ1-2,.,few,CASSLGERNYGYTF,TGCGCCAGCAGCTTGGGAGAGCGCAACTATGGCTACACCTTC
TRBV2,TRBJ1-5,.,few,CASSQGNQPQHF,TGTGCCAGCAGCCAGGGCAATCAGCCCCAGCATTTT
TRBV2,TRBJ2-3,.,.,CASSEMRGSDTQYF,TGTGCCAGCAGTGAAATGCGGGGATCAGATACGCAGTATTTT
TRBV6-2/TRBV6-3,TRBJ2-5,TRBD1,.,CASSYDRGYETQYF,TGTGCCAGCAGTTATGACAGGGGGTACGAGACCCAGTACTTC
TRBV13,TRBJ2-1,TRBD2,.,CASRQAVVSASGISTYNEQFF,TGTGCCAGCAGGCAAGCGGTTGTTTCGGCTAGCGGGATATCAACTTACAATGAGCAGTTCTTC
TRBV7-2,TRBJ1-3,.,once,CASSLTSLPPGNTIYF,TGTGCCAGCAGCTTAACTAGTTTGCCCCCTGGAAACACCATATATTTT
TRBV5-1,TRBJ2-5,.,.,CASSLEPGLGETQYF,TGCGCCAGCAGCTTGGAGCCGGGGCTGGGGGAGACCCAGTACTTC
TRBV7-8,TRBJ1-1,TRBD1,.,CASSSSGGPRAEAFF,TGTGCCAGCAGCTCGTCAGGGGGCCCTCGGGCTGAAGCTTTCTTT
TRBV5-1,TRBJ2-2,.,.,CASSILGNTGELFF,TGCGCCAGCAGCATATTGGGCAACACCGGGGAGCTGTTTTTT
TRBV3-1/TRBV3-2,TRBJ2-1,TRBD1,.,CASSPSGTGNEQFF,TGTGCCAGCAGCCCCTCCGGGACAGGCAATGAGCAGTTCTTC
TRBV19,TRBJ2-1,TRBD2,once,CASGSGLAGGPGVNEQFF,TGTGCCAGCGGATCCGGACTAGCGGGAGGGCCGGGGGTGAATGAGCAGTTCTTC
TRBV5-1,TRBJ2-5,.,.,CASSSYSTGRGGTQYF,TGCGCCAGCAGCTCGTACTCGACAGGGAGGGGGGGGACCCAGTACTTC
TRBV7-9,TRBJ2-7,TRBD2,.,CASSPRTSGILEQYF,TGTGCCAGCAGCCCCCGGACTAGCGGGATTCTCGAGCAGTACTTC
TRBV7-6,TRBJ2-5,.,.,CASRAGRNGANGETQYF,TGTGCCAGCAGAGCCGGAAGAAATGGGGCCAACGGGGAGACCCAGTACTTC
TRBV2,TRBJ1-3,.,.,CASSDDWGALGNTIYF,TGTGCCAGCAGTGATGATTGGGGGGCGCTGGGAAACACCATATATTTT
TRBV30,TRBJ1-5,.,.,CAWSVGGLGQPQHF,TGTGCCTGGAGTGTGGGTGGATTAGGTCAGCCCCAGCATTTT
TRBV3-1/TRBV3-2,TRBJ1-2,.,.,CASSQWDTNYGYTF,TGTGCCAGCAGCCAATGGGACACTAACTATGGCTACACCTTC
TRBV7-2,TRBJ2-5,TRBD2,.,CASSFGLAGGETQYF,TGTGCCAGCAGCTTTGGACTAGCGGGGGGGGAGACCCAGTACTTC
TRBV6-5,TRBJ1-6,.,few,CASSTQGYRNSPLHF,TGTGCCAGCAGTACCCAGGGTTATCGTAATTCACCCCTCCACTTT
TRBV5-1,TRBJ2-3,TRBD2,.,CASSVGTSYVTDTQYF,TGCGCCAGCAGCGTAGGGACTAGCTATGTCACAGATACGCAGTATTTT
TRBV5-6,TRBJ2-1,TRBD2,.,CASSLDSSGRYNEQFF,TGTGCCAGCAGCTTGGATTCTAGCGGACGCTACAATGAGCAGTTCTTC
TRBV28,TRBJ2-1,TRBD1,.,CASSPATGDYNEQFF,TGTGCCAGCAGCCCCGCGACAGGGGACTACAATGAGCAGTTCTTC
TRBV15,TRBJ2-3,TRBD2,.,CATSTTGGLLGDTQYF,TGTGCCACCAGCACCACGGGGGGACTTTTAGGCGATACGCAGTATTTT
TRBV9,TRBJ2-1,TRBD1,.,CASSPTGQGQNEQFF,TGTGCCAGCAGCCCCACAGGACAGGGCCAGAATGAGCAGTTCTTC
TRBV6-6,TRBJ1-1,.,.,CASSYSSNTEAFF,TGTGCCAGCAGTTACTCGTCGAACACTGAAGCTTTCTTT
TRBV29-1,TRBJ2-6,.,.,CSERSGANVLTF,TGCAGCGAACGATCTGGGGCCAACGTCCTGACTTTC
TRBV27,TRBJ1-6,TRBD1,.,CASSSKNRGFNSPLHF,TGTGCCAGCAGTTCTAAAAACAGGGGGTTTAATTCACCCCTCCACTTT
TRBV11-1,TRBJ2-7,.,.,CASSLAFPYYEQYF,TGTGCCAGCAGCTTAGCGTTTCCCTACTACGAGCAGTACTTC
TRBV29-1,TRBJ1-4,.,once,CSVYGTPNEKLFF,TGCAGCGTTTACGGAACTCCTAATGAAAAACTGTTTTTT
TRBV27,TRBJ2-1,TRBD2,.,CASSTFTSGASYNEQFF,TGTGCCAGCAGTACATTCACTAGCGGGGCCTCCTACAATGAGCAGTTCTTC
TRBV5-6,TRBJ1-4,TRBD1,once,CASSSQGLTNEKLFF,TGTGCCAGCAGCTCACAGGGGTTAACTAATGAAAAACTGTTTTTT
TRBV27,TRBJ2-1,.,.,CASSLNLQGSAIYNEQFF,TGTGCCAGCAGTTTAAACCTACAGGGCAGCGCAATATACAATGAGCAGTTCTTC
TRBV6-5,TRBJ2-1,.,.,CASSYFPGRVDNEQFF,TGTGCCAGCAGTTATTTTCCCGGCCGGGTTGACAATGAGCAGTTCTTC
TRBV4-2,TRBJ2-3,.,.,CASSQDGDVADTQYF,TGTGCCAGCAGCCAAGATGGGGACGTGGCAGATACGCAGTATTTT
TRBV27,TRBJ2-7,.,.,CASGPVSFEQYF,TGTGCCAGCGGCCCTGTTAGTTTCGAGCAGTACTTC
TRBV28,TRBJ1-3,TRBD1,few,CASSSDRVPGNTIYF,TGTGCCAGCAGTTCGGACAGGGTCCCTGGAAACACCATATATTTT
TRBV24-1,TRBJ2-1,TRBD2,.,CATSDPPGLAGGLGNEQFF,TGTGCCACCAGTGATCCACCGGGACTAGCGGGAGGGCTAGGGAATGAGCAGTTCTTC
TRBV19,TRBJ1-4,.,.,CASKNPGAPNEKLFF,TGTGCCAGTAAGAACCCAGGGGCCCCGAATGAAAAACTGTTTTTT
TRBV9,TRBJ1-5,.,.,CASNGGYPNQPQHF,TGTGCCAGCAACGGGGGCTATCCCAATCAGCCCCAGCATTTT
TRBV13,TRBJ2-7,.,.,CASSSGLEQYF,TGTGCCAGCAGCTCGGGACTGGAGCAGTACTTC
TRBV10-2,TRBJ2-1,.,.,CASNLARSYNEQFF,TGCGCCAGCAATCTAGCGCGCTCCTACAATGAGCAGTTCTTC